The sequence of this TCR beta chain was determined in a study of neurological immune-mediated disorders. Broader study findings: The highest TCR clonal expansion occurred in HTLV-1-associated myelopathy; multiple sclerosis fell below healthy controls.

From germline, CDR1 is DFQATT and CDR2 SNEGSKA (reference sequence). V dropped 6 bases and J dropped 6 bases, with 18 bases sitting between them. This CDR3 spans 14 amino acids. 2 million PBMCs stored at -80 C were the source of the unsorted libraries. Many counts were recorded for this clonotype. Its target is not known. Using its own MiXCR run on the 5' RACE reads, TCRdb lists one record per CDR3 protein. The sample holds about 59,000 distinct CDR3 sequences, under 4.5% seen once. Sequencing used PBMCs. The sequence was collected from a woman in her twenties or thirties with multiple sclerosis. This sequence joins TRBV20-1 and TRBJ1-5, with D uncertain. CDR3: CSAPYSGWGQPQHF. CDR3 bases: TGCAGTGCCCCATACTCTGGGTGGGGTCAGCCCCAGCATTTT.